This paragraph covers one TCR beta chain sequence. No antigen is known for it. The data stem from a study of radiotherapy plus CTLA-4 blockade in lung cancer. Overall study results and limits: The authors reported that early blood T cell clone dynamics, with interferon-beta, best predicted response. Among blood TCR repertoires after radiotherapy plus ipilimumab, tumor-derived clones expanded.

In chemo-refractory metastatic non-small-cell lung cancer, patients got ipilimumab CTLA-4 blockade together with focal radiation. Germline values: CDR1 SGHAT, CDR2 FQNNGV. CDR3 length: 14 amino acids. Trimming took 5 bases from V and 0 from J, leaving 11 bases between them. Assay used: immunoSEQ multiplex PCR; TCRdb lists only in-frame clones, some missing. Of approximately 30,000 clones in the sample, 60% to 80% were seen once. Sequencing used peripheral blood, obtained from a patient treated with radiotherapy plus ipilimumab. The clonotype originates from a human donor with non-small cell lung cancer whose response to radiotherapy plus ipilimumab could not be evaluated. The chain is built from TRBV11-2 and TRBJ2-7, with D hard to call. CDR3 sequence reads: CASSPDSASYEQYF. In nucleotides, the CDR3 is TGTGCCAGCAGCCCCGACTCCGCCTCCTACGAGCAGTACTTC.